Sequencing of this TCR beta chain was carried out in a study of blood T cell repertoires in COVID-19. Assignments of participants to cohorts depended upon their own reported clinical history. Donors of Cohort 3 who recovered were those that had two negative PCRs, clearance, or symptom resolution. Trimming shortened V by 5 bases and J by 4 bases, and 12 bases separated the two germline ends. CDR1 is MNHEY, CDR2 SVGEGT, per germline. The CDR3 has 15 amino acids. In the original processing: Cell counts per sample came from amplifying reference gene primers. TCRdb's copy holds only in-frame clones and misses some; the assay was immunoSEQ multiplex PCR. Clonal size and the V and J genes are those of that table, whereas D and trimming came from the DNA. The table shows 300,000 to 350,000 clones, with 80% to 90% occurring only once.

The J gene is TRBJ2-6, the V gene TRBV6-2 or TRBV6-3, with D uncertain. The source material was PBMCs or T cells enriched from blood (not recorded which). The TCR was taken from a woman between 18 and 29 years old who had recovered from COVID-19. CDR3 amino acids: CASSPTPAGANVLTF. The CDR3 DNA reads TGTGCCAGCAGTCCAACTCCAGCGGGGGCCAACGTCCTGACTTTC.